This TCR beta chain was identified in a study of T cell changes during pregnancy in multiple sclerosis. The junction had 6 bases not matched to a gene; V was cut back by 5 bases and J by 9 bases. The V gene's germline CDR1 is SEHNR and CDR2 FQNEAQ (reference sequence). The CDR3 totals 15 residues. Profiled with immunoSEQ multiplex PCR; TCRdb holds only in-frame clones, not every one. The repertoire holds approximately 52,000 clones, roughly 92% seen once, with less than 0.3% in the top ten. This material consisted of CD4+ T cells from peripheral blood mononuclear cells, taken in the third trimester of pregnancy. V usage is TRBV7-9 and J usage is TRBJ2-1; TRBD2 matches 14 bases. This TCR was sampled from a female donor with multiple sclerosis, enrolled in a pregnancy study. The CDR3 DNA reads TGTGCCAGCAGCCCGGGACTAGCGGGAGTAACTGAGCAGTTCTTC. Translation: CASSPGLAGVTEQFF.